One sample yielded the 14 T cell receptor beta chains listed below, sequenced in a study of blood T cell repertoires in COVID-19. Generated by immunoSEQ multiplex PCR, the TCRdb table keeps only in-frame clones and is missing some. The profile covers about 220,000 clones, with approximately 86% appearing a single time and approximately 14% taken by the ten largest. Input material: PBMCs or T cells enriched from blood (not recorded which). The receptor source for this set is a woman between 50 and 59 years old with acute COVID-19.

The J gene is TRBJ2-5, the V gene TRBV27; maybe TRBD1 (5 bases). Looked up from germline, CDR1 is MNHEY and CDR2 is SMNVEV (reference sequence). The CDR3 covers 14 residues. Trimming took 4 bases from V and 0 from J, leaving 9 bases between them. The CDR3 sequence: CASSYRQYQETQYF. In nucleotides, the CDR3 is TGTGCCAGCAGTTACCGACAGTACCAAGAGACCCAGTACTTC.

The chain combines TRBV12-3 or TRBV12-4 with TRBJ1-2; D is unclear. V was shortened by 5 bases and J by 7 bases, with 14 bases between the two germline ends. The CDR3 extends over 13 amino acids. This CDR3 is CASSPKFTAGYTF. DNA for the CDR3: TGTGCCAGCAGTCCAAAATTTACAGCTGGCTACACCTTC.

This chain joins TRBV2 and TRBJ2-7; maybe TRBD1 (6 bases). The CDR3 has 14 amino acids. CDR1 SNHLY and CDR2 FYNNEI come from the germline V gene. Trimming removed 8 bases from V and 3 bases from J, with 17 bases in between. The CDR3 DNA reads as TGTGCCAGCGGGAACAGGGTAATTGACTACGAGCAGTACTTC. Encoded protein: CASGNRVIDYEQYF. The full variable domain, with the rest looked up from reference TRBV2 and TRBJ2-7, is EPEVTQTPSHQVTQMGQEVILRCVPISNHLYFYWYRQILGQKVEFLVSFYNNEISEKSEIFDDQFSVERPDGSNFTLKIRSTKLEDSAMYFCASGNRVIDYEQYFGPGTRLTVT.

The DNA of the CDR3 is TGTGCCAGCAGCCATTACGGGACACCTAAGGGAGATGGCTACACCTTC. As protein: CASSHYGTPKGDGYTF. The gene calls are TRBV3-1 (or the pseudogene TRBV3-2) and TRBJ1-2; the D gene is possibly TRBD1 (6 bases). Germline V gene data show CDR1 as LGHDT and CDR2 as YNNKEL (reference sequence). CDR3 length: 16 amino acids. Deletions cut 3 bases from V and 6 bases from J, with 20 bases between.

The CDR3 DNA is TGTGCCAGCAGTTTAGGGACAGGCTATGGCTACACCTTC. Protein: CASSLGTGYGYTF. The chain couples TRBV27 to TRBJ1-2; 8 nucleotides agree with TRBD1. This CDR3 is 13 amino acids long. Unmatched junction bases numbered 0, after V lost 2 bases and J lost 4 bases. The germline V gene has CDR1 MNHEY and CDR2 SMNVEV (reference sequence).

About this clone itself: At one end the junction does not follow the germline gene, possibly because of a read error. J is TRBJ1-1 and V is TRBV3-1 (or the pseudogene TRBV3-2); 10 bases fit TRBD1. Germline V gene sequence: CDR1 LGHDT, CDR2 YNNKEL (reference sequence). The CDR3 sequence is 12 residues long. The CDR3 loop is CASRGQGTEAFF. CDR3 nucleotide sequence: TGTGCAAGCAGGGGACAGGGGACTGAAGCTTTCTTT.

This chain uses TRBV5-3 with TRBJ2-5; maybe TRBD2 (5 bases). TRBV5-3 is an ORF, and what it does is uncertain. V lost 4 bases to trimming and J lost 5 bases, with 21 bases between them. The CDR3 is 16 residues long. CDR3 amino acids: CARSPPAPPRGETQYF. CDR3 DNA sequence: TGTGCCAGAAGCCCCCCTGCCCCTCCGAGAGGGGAGACCCAGTACTTC.

The chain links TRBV4-2 to TRBJ1-1; 11 positions match TRBD1. In germline, CDR1 is LGHNA, CDR2 YNFKEQ. The J segment lost 7 bases and the V segment lost 1 base, leaving 8 bases of the junction unmatched. This CDR3 has 16 amino acids. CDR3 DNA sequence: TGTGCCAGCAGCCAAGCTACCGGACAGGGGGCAGGTGAAGCTTTCTTT. This codes for CASSQATGQGAGEAFF.

The genes are TRBV18 and TRBJ2-7; possible D gene TRBD1, 5 bases. CDR3 length: 15 residues. Trimming pared 5 bases from V and 1 base from J, leaving 15 bases between. CDR1 is KGHSH, CDR2 LQKENI, per germline. CDR3 bases: TGTGCCAGCTCAGAGTACACAGGAGCTTCCTACGAGCAGTACTTC. Translation: CASSEYTGASYEQYF.

The rearrangement joins TRBV3-1 (or the pseudogene TRBV3-2) to TRBJ2-5; the match to TRBD2 covers 12 bases. V was clipped by 1 base and J by 4 bases; unmatched bases: 4. The CDR3 has 16 residues. CDR1 is LGHDT and CDR2 is YNNKEL in the germline V gene (reference sequence). In DNA, the CDR3 is TGTGCCAGCAGCCAAGGACTAGCGGGAGAGGGAGAGACCCAGTACTTC. It translates to CASSQGLAGEGETQYF.

The CDR3 DNA sequence: TGTGCCAGCAGTTTTTCACAGGGGGCGCGTTACACCTTC. Its translation is CASSFSQGARYTF. The V call is TRBV27, the J call TRBJ1-2; TRBD1 agrees at 9 bases. The CDR3 covers 13 residues. In germline, CDR1 is MNHEY, CDR2 SMNVEV (reference sequence). The V gene end was trimmed by 3 bases and the J gene end by 11 bases; junction bases not matched to a gene: 7.

The V gene is TRBV30, the J gene TRBJ1-2; no reliable D call. The germline V gene has CDR1 GTSNPN and CDR2 SVGIG (reference sequence). The CDR3 length is 13 residues. V lost 3 bases to trimming and J lost 7 bases, with 15 bases between them. CDR3 in amino acids: CAWSARIAGGYTF. The CDR3 nucleotides are TGTGCCTGGAGCGCTAGAATAGCGGGTGGCTACACCTTC.

The chain couples TRBV21-1 to TRBJ1-2; the DNA was not compared with TRBD1, the D call given in the table. TRBV21-1 is annotated as a pseudogene. The CDR3 covers 15 residues. In DNA, the CDR3 is TGTGCCAGCAGCAAAGGGCGGACAGGGTACTATGGCTACACCTTC. Protein sequence: CASSKGRTGYYGYTF.

This sequence joins TRBV6-2 or TRBV6-3 and TRBJ2-1, with TRBD2 as a possible D gene (5 bases). The germline V gene encodes CDR1 MNHEY and CDR2 SVGEGT. Trimming cost V 5 bases and J 0 bases, with 17 bases left between them. The CDR3 sequence is 17 residues long. The CDR3 DNA reads TGTGCCAGCAGTCCCCCGCGGGCCGGAGGCTCCTACAATGAGCAGTTCTTC. It yields the protein CASSPPRAGGSYNEQFF.